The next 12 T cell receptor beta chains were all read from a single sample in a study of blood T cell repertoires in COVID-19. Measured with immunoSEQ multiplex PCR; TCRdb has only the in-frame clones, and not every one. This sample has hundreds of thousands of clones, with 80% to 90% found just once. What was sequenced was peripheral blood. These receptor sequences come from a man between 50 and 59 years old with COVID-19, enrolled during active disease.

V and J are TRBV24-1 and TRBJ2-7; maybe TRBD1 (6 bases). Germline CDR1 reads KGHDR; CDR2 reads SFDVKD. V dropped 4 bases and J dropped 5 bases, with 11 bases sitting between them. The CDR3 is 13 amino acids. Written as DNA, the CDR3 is TGTGCCACCAGTGACGAGGACAGCAACGAGCAGTACTTC. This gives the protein CATSDEDSNEQYF.

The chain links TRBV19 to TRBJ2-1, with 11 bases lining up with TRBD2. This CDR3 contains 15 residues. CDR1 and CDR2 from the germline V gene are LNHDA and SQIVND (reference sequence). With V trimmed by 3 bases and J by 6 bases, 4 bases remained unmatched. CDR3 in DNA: TGTGCCAGTAGTATTTATAGCGGGAGGGGCAATGAGCAGTTCTTC. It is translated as CASSIYSGRGNEQFF.

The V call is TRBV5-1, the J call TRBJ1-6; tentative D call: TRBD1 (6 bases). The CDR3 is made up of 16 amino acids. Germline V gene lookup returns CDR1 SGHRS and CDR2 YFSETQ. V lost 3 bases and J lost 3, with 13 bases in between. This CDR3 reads CASSWGSDSYNSPLHF. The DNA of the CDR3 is TGCGCCAGCAGCTGGGGGTCGGACAGCTATAATTCACCCCTCCACTTT.

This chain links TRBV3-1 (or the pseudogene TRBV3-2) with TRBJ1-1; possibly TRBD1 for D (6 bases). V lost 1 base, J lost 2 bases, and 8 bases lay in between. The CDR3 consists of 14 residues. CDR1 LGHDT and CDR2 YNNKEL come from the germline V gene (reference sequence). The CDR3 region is CASSQGGTNTEAFF. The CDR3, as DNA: TGTGCCAGCAGCCAAGGAGGGACAAACACTGAAGCTTTCTTT.

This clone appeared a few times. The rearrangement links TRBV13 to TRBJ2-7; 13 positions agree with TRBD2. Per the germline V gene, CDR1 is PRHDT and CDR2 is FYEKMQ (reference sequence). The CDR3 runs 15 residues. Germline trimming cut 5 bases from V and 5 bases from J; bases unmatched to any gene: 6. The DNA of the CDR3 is TGTGCCAGCAGCAGGGGACTAGCGGGATTCCACGAGCAGTACTTC. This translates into CASSRGLAGFHEQYF.

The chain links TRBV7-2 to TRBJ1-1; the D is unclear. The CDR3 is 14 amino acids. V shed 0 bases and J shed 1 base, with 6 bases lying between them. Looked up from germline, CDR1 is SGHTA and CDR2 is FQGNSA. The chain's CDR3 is CASSLAEKNTEAFF. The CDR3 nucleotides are TGTGCCAGCAGCTTAGCTGAGAAGAACACTGAAGCTTTCTTT. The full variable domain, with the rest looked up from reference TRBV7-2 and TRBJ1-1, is GAGVSQSPSNKVTEKGKDVELRCDPISGHTALYWYRQSLGQGLEFLIYFQGNSAPDKSGLPSDRFSAERTGGSVSTLTIQRTQQEDSAVYLCASSLAEKNTEAFFGQGTRLTVV.

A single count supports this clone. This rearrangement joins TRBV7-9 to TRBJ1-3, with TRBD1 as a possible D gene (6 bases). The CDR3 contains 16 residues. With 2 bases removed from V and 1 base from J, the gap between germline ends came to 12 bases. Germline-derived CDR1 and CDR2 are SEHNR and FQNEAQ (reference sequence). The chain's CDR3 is CASSLLLQGSGNTIYF. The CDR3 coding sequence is TGTGCCAGCAGCTTACTCCTACAGGGTTCTGGAAACACCATATATTTT.

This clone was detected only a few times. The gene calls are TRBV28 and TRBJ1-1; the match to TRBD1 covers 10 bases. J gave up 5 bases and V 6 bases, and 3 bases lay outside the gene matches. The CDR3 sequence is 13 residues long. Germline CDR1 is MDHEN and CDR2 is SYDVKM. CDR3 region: CASSDRGLTEAFF. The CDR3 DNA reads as TGTGCCAGCAGCGACAGGGGGCTTACTGAAGCTTTCTTT. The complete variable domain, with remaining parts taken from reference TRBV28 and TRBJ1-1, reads DVKVTQSSRYLVKRTGEKVFLECVQDMDHENMFWYRQDPGLGLRLIYFSYDVKMKEKGDIPEGYSVSREKKERFSLILESASTNQTSMYLCASSDRGLTEAFFGQGTRLTVV.

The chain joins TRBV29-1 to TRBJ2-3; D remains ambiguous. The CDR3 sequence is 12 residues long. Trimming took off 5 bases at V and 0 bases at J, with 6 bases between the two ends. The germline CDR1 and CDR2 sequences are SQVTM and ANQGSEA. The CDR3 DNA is TGCAGCGTTACCAGGAGCACAGATACGCAGTATTTT. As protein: CSVTRSTDTQYF.

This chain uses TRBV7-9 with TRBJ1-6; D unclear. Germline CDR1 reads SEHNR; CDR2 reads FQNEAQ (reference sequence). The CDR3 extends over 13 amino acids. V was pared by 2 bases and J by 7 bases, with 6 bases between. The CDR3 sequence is CASSLRENSPLHF. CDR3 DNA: TGTGCCAGCAGCTTAAGGGAGAATTCACCCCTCCACTTT.

CDR3: CASSRGQGYEQYF. In DNA, the CDR3 is TGCGCCAGCAGCAGGGGCCAGGGCTACGAGCAGTACTTC. The chain links TRBV10-1 to TRBJ2-7; D might be TRBD1 (6 bases). Germline CDR1 is WNHNN and CDR2 is SYGVQD (reference sequence). The V gene lost 6 bases and the J gene lost 3 bases, with 12 bases spanning the gap. CDR3 size: 13 residues.

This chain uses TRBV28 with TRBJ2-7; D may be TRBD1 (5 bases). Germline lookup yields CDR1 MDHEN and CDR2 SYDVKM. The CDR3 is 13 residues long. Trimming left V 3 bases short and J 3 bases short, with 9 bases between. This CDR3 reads CASSFGQLYEQYF. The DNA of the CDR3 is TGTGCCAGCAGTTTCGGACAACTCTACGAGCAGTACTTC.